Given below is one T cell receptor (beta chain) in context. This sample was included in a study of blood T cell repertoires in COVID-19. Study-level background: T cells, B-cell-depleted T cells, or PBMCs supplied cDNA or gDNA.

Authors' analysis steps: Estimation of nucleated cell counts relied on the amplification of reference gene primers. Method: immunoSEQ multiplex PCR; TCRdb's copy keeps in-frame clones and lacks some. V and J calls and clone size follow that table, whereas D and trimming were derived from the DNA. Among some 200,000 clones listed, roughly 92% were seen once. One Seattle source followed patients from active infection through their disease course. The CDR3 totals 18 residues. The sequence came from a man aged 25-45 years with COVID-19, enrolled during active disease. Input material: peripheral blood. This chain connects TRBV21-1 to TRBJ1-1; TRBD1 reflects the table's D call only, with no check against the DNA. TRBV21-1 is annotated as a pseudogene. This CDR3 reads CASSKGWEDRPMNTEAFF. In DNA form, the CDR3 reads TGTGCCAGCAGCAAAGGTTGGGAGGACAGGCCCATGAACACTGAAGCTTTCTTT.